In its sample, the clone carrying this TCR beta chain was seen once. No antigen is known for it. TCRdb ran MiXCR on the reads and lists one entry per CDR3 protein. The table includes approximately 1,000,000 distinct CDR3 sequences, roughly 30% detected once. The data were obtained in a study of T cell repertoires in cytomegalovirus infection. Study results and limitations: In two of eight donors, the top clonotype was HLA-C-restricted CMV-specific.

The CDR3 is 15 residues long. Trimming took off 5 bases at V and 4 bases at J, with 18 bases between the two ends. Germline V gives CDR1 MGHRA, CDR2 YSYEKL. This material consisted of cultured CD8+ T cells from PBMCs, taken from culture after CMV antigen stimulation. The TCR sequence derives from a human donor in good health (CMV status not recorded). Some clones in this sample may be carry-over from other donors' samples. The rearrangement uses TRBV4-1 and TRBJ2-7; D gene uncertain. CDR3 amino acids: CASSGSGATSYEQYF. CDR3 sequence (DNA): TGCGCCAGCAGCGGATCCGGAGCCACGTCGTACGAGCAGTACTTC.